The 26 T cell receptor beta chains reported below all come from one sample, sequenced in a study of blood T cell repertoires in COVID-19. TCRdb's table, derived via immunoSEQ multiplex PCR, lists solely in-frame clones and lacks some. The sample shows approximately 49,000 clones, around 83% of them seen only once. The sequencing sample was made of peripheral blood. Source of these receptors: a human donor with acute or convalescent COVID-19. The donor label of this sample is uncertain.

The V call is TRBV6-2 or TRBV6-3, the J call TRBJ2-1; 12 nucleotides match TRBD1. The length of the CDR3 is 16 residues. Germline CDR1 is MNHEY and CDR2 is SVGEGT. J gave up 10 bases and V 5 bases, and 12 bases lay outside the gene matches. CDR3: CASSRGLGQGAGEQFF. CDR3 nucleotide sequence: TGTGCCAGCAGTCGTGGATTGGGACAGGGGGCGGGGGAGCAGTTCTTC.

The chain has TRBV5-6 and TRBJ1-3, with D maybe TRBD1 (6 bases). CDR3 length: 16 residues. V shed 0 bases and J shed 0 bases, with 10 bases lying between them. Germline V gene sequence: CDR1 SGHDT, CDR2 YYEEEE. The CDR3: CASSLAGAFSGNTIYF. DNA for the CDR3: TGTGCCAGCAGCTTGGCAGGGGCCTTCTCTGGAAACACCATATATTTT.

This clone was detected a few times. The chain joins TRBV7-3 to TRBJ2-6; possible D gene TRBD2, 5 bases. V gave up 5 bases and J gave up 0 bases, with 11 bases separating them. The CDR3 spans 16 residues. CDR1 and CDR2 (germline): SGHTA, FQGTGA. The CDR3 sequence: CASSPSGGSGANVLTF. CDR3 DNA sequence: TGTGCCAGCAGCCCGAGTGGAGGCTCTGGGGCCAACGTCCTGACTTTC.

This clone was picked up a small number of times. This rearrangement joins TRBV28 to TRBJ2-5; D ambiguous. The CDR3 spans 11 residues. Trimming shortened V by 2 bases and J by 7 bases, and 5 bases separated the two germline ends. CDR1 and CDR2 from the germline V gene are MDHEN and SYDVKM. The DNA for the CDR3 is TGTGCCAGCAGTTTAGAGGTGACCCAGTACTTC. Translated, it gives CASSLEVTQYF.

The chain joins TRBV7-9 to TRBJ1-1, with D possibly TRBD1 on 6 matching bases. V lost 5 bases and J lost 1, with 11 bases in between. From germline, CDR1 is SEHNR and CDR2 FQNEAQ (reference sequence). The CDR3 sequence is 14 residues long. Here the CDR3 DNA reads TGTGCCAGCAGCCGTCAACAGGGGAACACTGAAGCTTTCTTT. Encoded protein: CASSRQQGNTEAFF.

The chain carries TRBV2 and TRBJ1-4, with D maybe TRBD1 (6 bases). V lost 6 bases and J 2 bases, leaving 13 bases between the germline ends. Germline V CDR1 and CDR2: SNHLY, FYNNEI. This CDR3 region has 15 residues. This CDR3 is CASREQGITNEKLFF. The CDR3, as DNA: TGTGCCAGCAGGGAACAGGGAATTACTAATGAAAAACTGTTTTTT.

This chain connects TRBV13 to TRBJ2-5; the match to TRBD2 covers 7 bases. Germline V lookup: CDR1 PRHDT, CDR2 FYEKMQ (reference sequence). This CDR3 contains 11 residues. The V gene end was trimmed by 5 bases and the J gene end by 10 bases; junction bases not matched to a gene: 4. The CDR3: CASSLQRDQYF. CDR3 DNA: TGTGCCAGCAGCCTACAGCGGGACCAGTACTTC.

This clone was seen just once. This CDR3 is CASSSYRGDTEAFF. For the CDR3, the DNA is TGTGCCAGCAGTTCCTACAGGGGCGACACTGAAGCTTTCTTT. V usage is TRBV28 and J usage is TRBJ1-1, with 7 bases matching TRBD1. This CDR3 contains 14 residues. V was clipped by 4 bases and J by 3 bases; unmatched bases: 5. The germline V gene encodes CDR1 MDHEN and CDR2 SYDVKM.

The V gene is TRBV6-5, the J gene TRBJ2-2, with D hard to call. The CDR3 sequence is 12 residues long. Trimming took off 4 bases at V and 8 bases at J, with 8 bases between the two ends. Per germline, CDR1 MNHEY and CDR2 SVGAGI. The CDR3 sequence is CASSSITGELFF. The CDR3 nucleotides are TGTGCCAGCAGTTCCATCACAGGGGAGCTGTTTTTT.

This clone was recorded only once. V and J are TRBV6-2 or TRBV6-3 and TRBJ2-2; unclear D gene. With 0 bases removed from V and 1 base from J, the gap between germline ends came to 12 bases. The CDR3 is 17 amino acids. The V gene's germline CDR1 is MNHEY and CDR2 SVGEGT. CDR3 nucleotide sequence: TGTGCCAGCAGTTACTCGAGGTTTAGGAAGAACACCGGGGAGCTGTTTTTT. It specifies CASSYSRFRKNTGELFF.

V usage is TRBV19 and J usage is TRBJ1-5; 7 nucleotides match TRBD1. With 3 bases clipped from V and 4 bases from J, the junction kept 0 bases outside the gene matches. Germline loops: CDR1 LNHDA, CDR2 SQIVND (reference sequence). The CDR3 length is 13 residues. The CDR3 reads CASSIRGNQPQHF. CDR3 in DNA: TGTGCCAGTAGTATCAGGGGGAATCAGCCCCAGCATTTT.

This clone was detected only a few times. CDR3 residues: CASSDRQGGYGYTF. DNA of the CDR3: TGTGCCAGCAGTGATCGGCAGGGAGGCTATGGCTACACCTTC. The gene calls are TRBV2 and TRBJ1-2; tentative D call: TRBD1 (5 bases). Trimming cost V 3 bases and J 4 bases, with 12 bases left between them. The CDR3 spans 14 residues. Looked up from germline, CDR1 is SNHLY and CDR2 is FYNNEI.

The V call is TRBV14, the J call TRBJ1-4; 8 bases fit TRBD1. The germline gives CDR1 SGHDN, CDR2 FVKESK. The CDR3 loop spans 14 amino acids. The ends lost 6 bases at V and 7 bases at J; junction bases unmatched: 7. Here the CDR3 DNA reads TGTGCCAGCAGTCTGGACAGGGTGGGTGAAAAACTGTTTTTT. This encodes CASSLDRVGEKLFF.

This sequence joins TRBV30 and TRBJ2-7; D possibly uses TRBD1 or TRBD2 (6 bases each). The CDR3 covers 12 residues. Germline assignment: CDR1 GTSNPN and CDR2 SVGIG (reference sequence). The ends were cut back, 5 bases at V and 4 bases at J, with 12 bases in the middle. The CDR3 DNA reads TGTGCCTGGGGGGGGCTTTCATACGAGCAGTACTTC. Protein product: CAWGGLSYEQYF.

The V gene is TRBV14, the J gene TRBJ1-1, with D maybe TRBD1 (5 bases). CDR1 SGHDN and CDR2 FVKESK come from the germline V gene. Between the trimmed V and J ends, which lost 1 base and 4 bases, there was a span of 16 bases. This CDR3 contains 16 residues. Here the CDR3 DNA reads TGTGCCAGCAGCCAAGCTTTCGTCAGGGATGGCACTGAAGCTTTCTTT. Its protein product is CASSQAFVRDGTEAFF.

In nucleotides, the CDR3 is TGTGCCAGCAGCCAAGGGTCGGGACTGCACACCGGGGAGCTGTTTTTT. Protein product: CASSQGSGLHTGELFF. The V gene is TRBV3-1 (or the pseudogene TRBV3-2), the J gene TRBJ2-2; tentatively, D is TRBD2 (6 bases). Trimming took 1 base from V and 3 from J, leaving 12 bases between them. This CDR3 is built from 16 residues. CDR1 is LGHDT and CDR2 is YNNKEL in the germline V gene (reference sequence).

This clone was found once. The chain employs TRBV5-1 and TRBJ1-2; D might be TRBD1 (6 bases). Trimming removed 2 bases from V and 8 bases from J, with 19 bases in between. The CDR3 consists of 15 residues. CDR1 is SGHRS, CDR2 YFSETQ, per germline. CDR3 sequence: CASSLETGTTGGYTF. Here the CDR3 DNA reads TGCGCCAGCAGCTTAGAAACAGGGACTACGGGGGGCTACACCTTC.

There are a few counts of this clone. The chain recombines TRBV7-5 with TRBJ1-2. TRBV7-5 is a listed pseudogene. The CDR3 spans 15 residues. The CDR3: CARSLSHPSNYGYTF. The CDR3 DNA reads as TGTGCCAGAAGCTTAAGCCATCCAAGTAACTATGGCTACACCTTC.

The chain carries TRBV7-2 and TRBJ1-6; unclear D gene. V lost 2 bases and J 10 bases, leaving 9 bases between the germline ends. Germline CDR1 is SGHTA and CDR2 is FQGNSA. The CDR3 runs 13 residues. CDR3 in DNA: TGTGCCAGCAGCTTAAAGGGAGGGTCACCCCTCCACTTT. This gives the protein CASSLKGGSPLHF.

The J gene is TRBJ2-3, the V gene TRBV30; D gene uncertain. CDR3 length: 15 residues. V gave up 0 bases and J gave up 2 bases, with 12 bases separating them. Germline V lookup: CDR1 GTSNPN, CDR2 SVGIG (reference sequence). CDR3 sequence: CAWSVRPGNTDTQYF. Here the CDR3 DNA reads TGTGCCTGGAGTGTACGCCCGGGTAACACAGATACGCAGTATTTT.

The CDR3 region has the DNA TGTGCCAGCAGCCAATTAATCCAGGGCGGGAGTGACTCTAGCTCCTACAATGAGCAGTTCTTC. This sequence encodes CASSQLIQGGSDSSSYNEQFF. V and J are TRBV3-1 (or the pseudogene TRBV3-2) and TRBJ2-1, with 7 bases matching TRBD2. The CDR3 totals 21 residues. J gave up 0 bases and V 2 bases, and 19 bases lay outside the gene matches. CDR1 is LGHDT and CDR2 is YNNKEL in the germline V gene (reference sequence).

DNA of the CDR3: TGTGCCAGCAGTTCCGGACAGGGTGGGCGACCTGAAGCTTTCTTT. Its protein product is CASSSGQGGRPEAFF. The chain couples TRBV6-2 or TRBV6-3 to TRBJ1-1, with TRBD1 matching 8 bases. This CDR3 contains 15 residues. CDR1 and CDR2 from the germline V gene are MNHEY and SVGEGT. V was clipped by 4 bases and J by 6 bases; unmatched bases: 10.

The chain employs TRBV5-1 and TRBJ2-3, with a tentative D call TRBD2 (6 bases). Germline V gene lookup returns CDR1 SGHRS and CDR2 YFSETQ. The CDR3 has 15 amino acids. V lost 4 bases and J 2 bases, leaving 14 bases between the germline ends. This CDR3 reads CASSPPGGTTDTQYF. The CDR3 DNA reads TGCGCCAGCAGCCCCCCGGGCGGGACCACAGATACGCAGTATTTT.

As DNA, the CDR3 is TGTGCCAGCAGCCAGGGACAGGGGACTTATGGCTACACCTTC. Protein product: CASSQGQGTYGYTF. The chain combines TRBV11-2 with TRBJ1-2; the match to TRBD1 covers 10 bases. The germline V gene has CDR1 SGHAT and CDR2 FQNNGV. The ends lost 5 bases at V and 5 bases at J; junction bases unmatched: 5. This CDR3 comprises 14 residues.

The chain employs TRBV27 and TRBJ1-2, with 7 bases identical to TRBD1. This CDR3 has 16 amino acids. Germline CDR1 and CDR2: MNHEY and SMNVEV (reference sequence). Losses at the gene ends were 5 bases for V and 2 bases for J; bases not matched to a gene: 11. CDR3 loop: CASSPHGAGGNYGYTF. The CDR3 nucleotides read TGTGCCAGCAGTCCCCATGGGGCAGGGGGGAACTATGGCTACACCTTC.

This clone turned up a few times. The rearrangement links TRBV24-1 to TRBJ2-7; a weak D match, TRBD1 (6 bases). Germline V gives CDR1 KGHDR, CDR2 SFDVKD. V was shortened by 4 bases and J by 7 bases, with 10 bases between the two germline ends. This CDR3 contains 12 residues. The CDR3 DNA sequence: TGTGCCACCAGTGAACTACAGGGAGAGCAGTACTTC. Protein sequence: CATSELQGEQYF.